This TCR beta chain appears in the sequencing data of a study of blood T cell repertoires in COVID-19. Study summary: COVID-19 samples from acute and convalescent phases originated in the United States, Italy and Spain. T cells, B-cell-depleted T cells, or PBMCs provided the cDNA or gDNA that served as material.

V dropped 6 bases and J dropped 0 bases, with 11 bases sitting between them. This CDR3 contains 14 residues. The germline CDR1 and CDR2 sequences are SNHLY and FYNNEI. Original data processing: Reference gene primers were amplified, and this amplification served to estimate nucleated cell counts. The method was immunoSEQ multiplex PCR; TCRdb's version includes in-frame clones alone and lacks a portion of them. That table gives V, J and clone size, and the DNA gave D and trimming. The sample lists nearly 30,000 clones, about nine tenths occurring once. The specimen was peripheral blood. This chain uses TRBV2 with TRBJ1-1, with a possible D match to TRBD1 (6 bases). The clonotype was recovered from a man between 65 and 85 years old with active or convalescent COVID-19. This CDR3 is CASRENRVNTEAFF. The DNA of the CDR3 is TGTGCCAGCAGAGAAAACAGGGTGAACACTGAAGCTTTCTTT.